The 32 T cell receptor beta chains below come from one sample, sequenced in a study of blood T cells in healthy people across ages. Together with a sample-barcoded 5' primer, a J-beta primer mix was included in a second PCR lasting roughly 6 to 12 cycles. TCRdb reprocessed the 5' RACE reads via MiXCR and lists one record per CDR3 protein. The data show 600,000 to 1,000,000 distinct CDR3 sequences, about 25% seen once. This same sample was also taken into another study, of T cells of mothers and their children.

The material sequenced was blood. The source of these receptors is a boy aged 5-17 years in good health.

This chain connects TRBV29-1 to TRBJ2-5; D might be TRBD2 (5 bases). Trimming shortened V by 2 bases and J by 0 bases, and 13 bases separated the two germline ends. Germline CDR1 reads SQVTM; CDR2 reads ANQGSEA. The CDR3 contains 15 residues. CDR3 loop: CSVEKRSTYQETQYF. DNA of the CDR3: TGCAGCGTTGAAAAGCGGAGCACGTACCAAGAGACCCAGTACTTC.

V gene TRBV4-2 combines with J gene TRBJ2-7; D call uncertain. Germline V gene lookup returns CDR1 LGHNA and CDR2 YNFKEQ. V dropped 4 bases and J dropped 3 bases, with 13 bases sitting between them. The length of the CDR3 is 14 residues. DNA for the CDR3: TGTGCCAGCAGCCCGAGCTCCGTAAACTACGAGCAGTACTTC. Its protein is CASSPSSVNYEQYF.

The rearrangement links TRBV7-9 to TRBJ2-5; TRBD1 might be the D (5 bases). V was pared by 5 bases and J by 2 bases, with 12 bases between. CDR1 and CDR2 from the germline V gene are SEHNR and FQNEAQ (reference sequence). This CDR3 contains 14 residues. CDR3 region: CASSHTRDQETQYF. CDR3 nucleotide sequence: TGTGCCAGCAGCCATACCAGGGATCAAGAGACCCAGTACTTC.

V and J are TRBV20-1 and TRBJ2-5; 8 bases are shared with TRBD2. Losses at the gene ends were 3 bases for V and 4 bases for J; bases not matched to a gene: 19. The CDR3 sequence is 18 residues long. Germline CDR1 reads DFQATT; CDR2 reads SNEGSKA (reference sequence). The chain's CDR3 is CSARARAKPGLGGETQYF. CDR3 coding DNA: TGCAGTGCTAGGGCCAGGGCCAAACCGGGACTAGGGGGAGAGACCCAGTACTTC.

There are many counts of this clonotype. V usage is TRBV29-1 and J usage is TRBJ2-4, with D unresolved. V shed 1 base and J shed 0 bases, with 7 bases lying between them. Per germline, CDR1 SQVTM and CDR2 ANQGSEA. The CDR3 spans 14 residues. This chain's CDR3 is CSVEGVGAKNIQYF. Written as DNA, the CDR3 is TGCAGCGTTGAAGGTGTGGGAGCCAAAAACATTCAGTACTTC.

V and J are TRBV10-3 and TRBJ2-1; D gene unclear. V was cut by 4 bases and J by 7 bases, with 5 bases left in between. The germline V gene has CDR1 ENHRY and CDR2 SYGVKD. The CDR3 extends over 11 amino acids. The CDR3, as DNA: TGTGCCATCAGTGTGGCTAATGAGCAGTTCTTC. It yields the protein CAISVANEQFF.

This clonotype was picked up a small number of times. The chain uses TRBV6-6 and TRBJ1-2; D is unclear. This CDR3 has 11 amino acids. Germline CDR1 is MNHNY and CDR2 is SVGAGI (reference sequence). The germline V and J ends were trimmed by 5 bases and 13 bases, with 14 bases remaining between them. The CDR3 here is CASSPEGSLTF. CDR3 DNA sequence: TGTGCCAGCAGTCCTGAAGGTTCGCTCACCTTC.

The CDR3 reads CASSVKSGFNQPQHF. The CDR3 DNA sequence: TGTGCCAGCAGCGTAAAGTCAGGCTTTAATCAGCCCCAGCATTTT. The gene calls are TRBV9 and TRBJ1-5; D uncertain. CDR3 length: 15 residues. V lost 1 base and J lost 4, with 12 bases in between. Germline lookup yields CDR1 SGDLS and CDR2 YYNGEE.

This clonotype turned up a few times. The CDR3 does not close with the conserved phenylalanine or tryptophan, likely indicating a read error. The DNA is left out, because the CDR3 cannot be placed on it with certainty; the CDR3 is given as TCRdb lists it. V is TRBV15 and J is TRBJ2-5; TRBD2 is the table's D call, not checked against the DNA. Germline CDR1 reads LNHNV; CDR2 reads YYDKDF (reference sequence). Including both end residues, the CDR3 is 12 amino acids long. The CDR3 is CATSRDGLAGGI.

This clonotype was observed a few times. One end of the junction does not line up with germline, which may come from a read error. The chain links TRBV2 to TRBJ2-4, with 9 bases aligning to TRBD2. Germline assignment: CDR1 SNHLY and CDR2 FYNNEI. This CDR3 contains 14 residues. CDR3 amino acids: CASSDSGGRNIQYF. The CDR3, as DNA: TGTGCCAGCAGCGACAGCGGGGGGAGAAACATCCAGTACTTC.

The genes are TRBV6-5 and TRBJ2-5; D possibly corresponds to TRBD2 (5 bases). The V and J ends lost 5 bases and 8 bases respectively, with 15 bases between them. The CDR3 is 13 amino acids. Germline V gene data show CDR1 as MNHEY and CDR2 as SVGAGI. The CDR3: CASSPTTSGTQYF. The CDR3 bases are TGTGCCAGCAGTCCTACTACTTCGGGAACCCAGTACTTC.

This clonotype appeared a few times. The rearrangement links TRBV4-3 to TRBJ2-7; 9 bases agree with TRBD1. Per the germline V gene, CDR1 is LGHNA and CDR2 is YSLEER. The CDR3 has 17 amino acids. V shed 0 bases, J shed 2 bases, and the junction held 8 bases outside the gene matches. CDR3 in DNA: TGCGCCAGCAGCCAAGATCCTCCCGGGACAGGGACCTACGAGCAGTACTTC. Its protein is CASSQDPPGTGTYEQYF.

This clonotype was counted a few times. The chain combines TRBV9 with TRBJ1-6, with D perhaps TRBD1 (5 bases). Deletions cut 8 bases from V and 7 bases from J, with 10 bases between. The CDR3 has 12 amino acids. Germline V gene data show CDR1 as SGDLS and CDR2 as YYNGEE. CDR3 protein: CASQGLNSPLHF. CDR3 sequence (DNA): TGTGCCAGTCAGGGACTCAATTCACCCCTCCACTTT.

The chain is built from TRBV28 and TRBJ2-3; a weak D match, TRBD2 (6 bases). The CDR3 spans 14 residues. Per the germline V gene, CDR1 is MDHEN and CDR2 is SYDVKM. The V end was cut by 5 bases, the J end by 5 bases, with 14 bases between. The CDR3 is CASSPPGARDTQYF. CDR3 DNA: TGTGCCAGCAGTCCCCCGGGAGCCAGAGATACGCAGTATTTT.

The CDR3 DNA reads TGCAGTGCTAAGGGGGGACTAAAGCACAATGAGCAGTTCTTC. Translated, it gives CSAKGGLKHNEQFF. The chain joins TRBV20-1 to TRBJ2-1, with D perhaps TRBD2 (7 bases). V was cut by 4 bases and J by 5 bases, with 15 bases left in between. Looked up from germline, CDR1 is DFQATT and CDR2 is SNEGSKA (reference sequence). CDR3 length: 14 residues.

The chain has TRBV29-1 and TRBJ1-4; the D is unclear. The germline CDR1 and CDR2 sequences are SQVTM and ANQGSEA. The CDR3 has 17 residues. The ends were cut back, 7 bases at V and 8 bases at J, with 29 bases in the middle. CDR3 bases: TGCAGCGCCCCCCTTGCAACCTACGAGGATGGGGTCGAAAAACTGTTTTTT. Translating gives CSAPLATYEDGVEKLFF.

This clonotype has just a few counts. The V call is TRBV18, the J call TRBJ2-5, with 12 bases lining up with TRBD2. The CDR3 has 19 residues. The V gene's germline CDR1 is KGHSH and CDR2 LQKENI. V lost 2 bases, J lost 6 bases, and 16 bases stayed unmatched. The CDR3: CASSPTRQTSGGDTKTQYF. Here the CDR3 DNA reads TGTGCCAGCTCACCAACGCGGCAGACTAGCGGGGGCGATACGAAGACCCAGTACTTC.

This chain links TRBV5-1 with TRBJ2-3, with 8 bases lining up with TRBD1. Germline V CDR1 and CDR2: SGHRS, YFSETQ. J was trimmed by 1 base and V by 1 base; bases with no gene match: 8. The CDR3 runs 17 residues. The CDR3 reads CASSLLSGQGGTDTQYF. CDR3 nucleotides: TGCGCCAGCAGCTTGCTTAGCGGACAGGGAGGCACAGATACGCAGTATTTT.

This clonotype showed up just a few times. The gene calls are TRBV2 and TRBJ1-1, with D hard to call. Germline values: CDR1 SNHLY, CDR2 FYNNEI. Trimming stripped 10 bases from V and 8 bases from J, with 17 bases between. The CDR3 is 12 residues long. CDR3 DNA sequence: TGTGCCATCAAGACCTCCGGACTCGAAGCTTTCTTT. It yields the protein CAIKTSGLEAFF.

The CDR3 loop reads CASSLEQGGTEAFF. In DNA, the CDR3 is TGTGCCAGCAGCTTGGAGCAGGGCGGCACTGAAGCTTTCTTT. The V and J genes are TRBV5-4 and TRBJ1-1, with D maybe TRBD1 (5 bases). CDR1 SGHNT and CDR2 YYREEE come from the germline V gene (reference sequence). The length of the CDR3 is 14 residues. V was trimmed by 0 bases and J by 4 bases, leaving 10 bases between them. The full variable domain, rest sourced from reference TRBV5-4 and TRBJ1-1, is ETGVTQSPTHLIKTRGQQVTLRCSSQSGHNTVSWYQQALGQGPQFIFQYYREEENGRGNFPPRFSGLQFPNYSSELNVNALELDDSALYLCASSLEQGGTEAFFGQGTRLTVV.

This clonotype came up a few times. This chain links TRBV12-3 or TRBV12-4 with TRBJ2-5; 8 positions match TRBD2. The CDR3 runs 13 residues. With 6 bases clipped from V and 3 bases from J, the junction kept 3 bases outside the gene matches. The CDR3 spells CASRRGVEETQYF. The CDR3 DNA reads TGTGCCAGCAGGCGGGGGGTAGAAGAGACCCAGTACTTC.

The chain links TRBV18 to TRBJ2-5; 9 bases are a match to TRBD1. The V gene end was trimmed by 2 bases and the J gene end by 5 bases; junction bases not matched to a gene: 6. Germline lookup yields CDR1 KGHSH and CDR2 LQKENI. The CDR3 has 15 amino acids. The CDR3 coding sequence is TGTGCCAGCTCACCAGGACAGGGGACCTGGGAGACCCAGTACTTC. Amino acid sequence: CASSPGQGTWETQYF.

The chain couples TRBV7-8 to TRBJ2-3, with a possible D match to TRBD1 (6 bases). This CDR3 contains 15 residues. CDR1 is SGHVS, CDR2 FQNEAQ, per germline. V was shortened by 1 base and J by 6 bases, with 14 bases between the two germline ends. The CDR3 is CASSLGGGRADTQYF. In DNA, the CDR3 is TGTGCCAGCAGCTTAGGAGGGGGACGGGCTGATACGCAGTATTTT.

This chain connects TRBV29-1 to TRBJ2-1, with D maybe TRBD2 (6 bases). Germline CDR1 and CDR2: SQVTM and ANQGSEA. The CDR3 contains 13 residues. V shed 1 base and J shed 8 bases, with 12 bases lying between them. In DNA form, the CDR3 reads TGCAGCGTTGAAGGCGGGGAGGCCTATGAGCAGTTCTTC. As protein: CSVEGGEAYEQFF.

This clonotype was found a few times. The chain uses TRBV6-6 and TRBJ1-2; D is uncertain. Germline lookup yields CDR1 MNHNY and CDR2 SVGAGI (reference sequence). Trimming shortened V by 2 bases and J by 5 bases, and 15 bases separated the two germline ends. CDR3 size: 15 residues. The CDR3 region is CASSYPASTTYGYTF. The CDR3 DNA is TGTGCCAGCAGTTACCCGGCCAGTACTACGTATGGCTACACCTTC.

CDR3 coding DNA: TGTGCCAGCAGCCCGAGGTCTCCGGAGGAGACCCAGTACTTC. This gives the protein CASSPRSPEETQYF. The chain employs TRBV11-2 and TRBJ2-5, with D unclear. The CDR3 has 14 amino acids. Germline assignment: CDR1 SGHAT and CDR2 FQNNGV. Trimming removed 5 bases at V and 5 bases at J, with 15 bases between.

The chain couples TRBV4-3 to TRBJ1-1; the D gene is possibly TRBD1 (5 bases). The CDR3 consists of 16 residues. CDR1 LGHNA and CDR2 YSLEER come from the germline V gene. Trimming took 0 bases from V and 4 from J, leaving 15 bases between them. CDR3 DNA: TGCGCCAGCAGCCAAGATACAATGATCGGGGGCACTGAAGCTTTCTTT. Residues: CASSQDTMIGGTEAFF.

V is TRBV5-1 and J is TRBJ1-6; 8 positions agree with TRBD1. Germline V gene lookup returns CDR1 SGHRS and CDR2 YFSETQ. The V and J ends lost 0 bases and 6 bases, in that order; junction bases with no gene match: 2. The CDR3 has 15 residues. The CDR3, as DNA: TGCGCCAGCAGCTTGGACGGACAGGGTAATTCACCCCTCCACTTT. Amino acid sequence: CASSLDGQGNSPLHF.

The J gene is TRBJ1-6, the V gene TRBV12-3 or TRBV12-4, with 7 nucleotides matching TRBD1. The CDR3 sequence is 15 residues long. With V trimmed by 8 bases and J by 3 bases, 7 bases remained unmatched. The CDR3 protein is CASGTDQSYNSPLHF. The CDR3 DNA is TGTGCCAGCGGGACAGATCAGAGCTATAATTCACCCCTCCACTTT.

The chain uses TRBV5-1 and TRBJ2-6; no clear D gene. The CDR3 contains 18 residues. Germline CDR1 reads SGHRS; CDR2 reads YFSETQ. The germline V and J ends were trimmed by 0 bases and 0 bases, with 13 bases remaining between them. The CDR3 DNA sequence: TGCGCCAGCAGCTTGGTTTCGGAATCGAGCTCTGGGGCCAACGTCCTGACTTTC. Translating it yields CASSLVSESSSGANVLTF. The full variable domain, in which reference TRBV5-1 and TRBJ2-6 provide the parts outside the CDR3, is KAGVTQTPRYLIKTRGQQVTLSCSPISGHRSVSWYQQTPGQGLQFLFEYFSETQRNKGNFPGRFSGRQFSNSRSEMNVSTLELGDSALYLCASSLVSESSSGANVLTFGAGSRLTVL.

This clonotype has a handful of counts. V is TRBV28 and J is TRBJ2-5; possibly TRBD2 for D (5 bases). V was pared by 1 base and J by 5 bases, with 8 bases between. In germline, CDR1 is MDHEN, CDR2 SYDVKM. CDR3 length: 13 residues. CDR3 residues: CASSLFSSETQYF. As DNA, the CDR3 is TGTGCCAGCAGTTTATTTTCTAGCGAGACCCAGTACTTC.

The chain has TRBV29-1 and TRBJ2-2; D unclear. Deletions cut 4 bases from V and 0 bases from J, with 3 bases between. This CDR3 spans 12 amino acids. Germline values: CDR1 SQVTM, CDR2 ANQGSEA. The CDR3 DNA reads TGCAGCGTTGGAGCGAACACCGGGGAGCTGTTTTTT. Translating it yields CSVGANTGELFF.